The 24 T cell receptor beta chains presented below share a single source sample, sequenced in a study of technical replicates of blood from several donors. TCRdb keeps only in-frame clones here, not all; method: immunoSEQ multiplex PCR. The table shows tens of thousands of clones, with roughly 94% occurring only once. The material sequenced was T cells isolated from PBMCs. Receptor source: a human donor in good health.

This clone was found a few times. This chain connects TRBV7-9 to TRBJ1-1, with no clear D. Trimming removed 6 bases at V and 7 bases at J, with 12 bases between. Germline assignment: CDR1 SEHNR and CDR2 FQNEAQ (reference sequence). The CDR3 is 12 amino acids. The CDR3: CASSSSSNEAFF. The CDR3 bases are TGTGCCAGCAGTTCCTCCTCTAATGAAGCTTTCTTT.

The rearrangement uses TRBV19 and TRBJ1-1; 9 bases are a match to TRBD1. J gave up 6 bases and V 4 bases, and 6 bases lay outside the gene matches. The CDR3 has 14 amino acids. CDR1 and CDR2 from the germline V gene are LNHDA and SQIVND (reference sequence). The CDR3 bases are TGTGCCAGTAGTAGAGGACAGGGGATATCTGAAGCTTTCTTT. Protein: CASSRGQGISEAFF.

The chain couples TRBV19 to TRBJ1-5, with 7 bases identical to TRBD1. Germline CDR1 is LNHDA and CDR2 is SQIVND (reference sequence). V shed 6 bases, J shed 2 bases, and the junction held 4 bases outside the gene matches. This CDR3 comprises 14 residues. Here the CDR3 reads CASSNTGGNQPQHF. The CDR3 region has the DNA TGTGCCAGTAGCAATACAGGGGGCAATCAGCCCCAGCATTTT.

This chain connects TRBV1 to TRBJ2-4; TRBD2 is the table's D call and was not checked against the DNA. TRBV1 constitutes a pseudogene. The CDR3 runs to 17 residues. In DNA form, the CDR3 reads TGCACCAGCAGCCAAGACTTTGGCGGACTAGCCAAAAACATTCAGTACTTC. Protein product: CTSSQDFGGLAKNIQYF.

This clone has only one observation. This chain uses TRBV6-1 with TRBJ2-1; TRBD2 aligns across 10 bases. The V segment lost 6 bases and the J segment 4 bases; nucleotides outside the gene matches: 3. CDR1 and CDR2 from the germline V gene are MNHNS and SASEGT. CDR3 length: 14 residues. The chain's CDR3 is CASRGTSDYNEQFF. DNA of the CDR3: TGTGCCAGCAGGGGGACTAGCGATTACAATGAGCAGTTCTTC.

The chain uses TRBV4-1 and TRBJ1-2, with 9 bases aligning to TRBD1. The germline CDR1 and CDR2 sequences are MGHRA and YSYEKL. This CDR3 region has 15 residues. The ends lost 2 bases at V and 4 bases at J; junction bases unmatched: 5. The CDR3 DNA reads as TGCGCCAGCAGCCAAAAGGGACAGGGAAGCTATGGCTACACCTTC. Amino acids: CASSQKGQGSYGYTF.

This clone was seen a single time. The J gene is TRBJ1-1, the V gene TRBV10-3, with 10 bases identical to TRBD1. Germline assignment: CDR1 ENHRY and CDR2 SYGVKD. The V gene end was trimmed by 5 bases and the J gene end by 11 bases; junction bases not matched to a gene: 11. This CDR3 contains 14 residues. The CDR3 is CAISKGQGVSEAFF. The CDR3, as DNA: TGTGCCATCAGTAAAGGACAGGGGGTATCGGAGGCTTTCTTT.

This clone was seen just once. V gene TRBV7-2 combines with J gene TRBJ2-5; D is perhaps TRBD2 (5 bases). The germline V gene encodes CDR1 SGHTA and CDR2 FQGNSA. The V and J ends lost 5 bases and 5 bases respectively, with 15 bases between them. CDR3 length: 14 residues. The CDR3 DNA follows: TGTGCCAGCAGCCCTTCGGGATTTTTCGAGACCCAGTACTTC. Translating gives CASSPSGFFETQYF.

The chain joins TRBV28 to TRBJ2-7, with D perhaps TRBD1 (5 bases). Trimming removed 4 bases at V and 4 bases at J, with 23 bases between. Germline lookup yields CDR1 MDHEN and CDR2 SYDVKM. CDR3 size: 17 residues. CDR3 residues: CASSYLVAGKNGYEQYF. CDR3 DNA sequence: TGTGCCAGCAGTTACTTAGTTGCAGGGAAGAATGGTTACGAGCAGTACTTC.

V gene TRBV6-5 combines with J gene TRBJ1-1, with D possibly being TRBD1 (6 bases). Trimming left V 6 bases short and J 4 bases short, with 12 bases between. Germline V gene data show CDR1 as MNHEY and CDR2 as SVGAGI. The length of the CDR3 is 13 residues. The CDR3 region has the DNA TGTGCCAGCAGCCCCATAGGGGGCACTGAAGCTTTCTTT. It encodes CASSPIGGTEAFF.

As regards this clone: Compared with germline, one end of the junction differs, possibly owing to a read error. This chain links TRBV7-7 with TRBJ2-7; D is unclear. This CDR3 contains 13 residues. Germline assignment: CDR1 SSHAT and CDR2 FNYEAQ (reference sequence). This chain's CDR3 is CASSVTDLDEQYF. CDR3 coding DNA: TGTGCTAGCAGCGTTACTGACTTGGACGAGCAGTACTTC.

The J gene is TRBJ2-1, the V gene TRBV12-5; D unresolved. Trimming pared 5 bases from V and 9 bases from J, leaving 11 bases between. This CDR3 region has 12 residues. Germline V gene data show CDR1 as LGHNT and CDR2 as FRNRAP. The DNA of the CDR3 is TGTGCTAGTGGTCTGCAGTATTTTGAGCAGTTCTTC. It translates to CASGLQYFEQFF.

This CDR3 reads CASSPGQRRSNQPQHF. CDR3 DNA sequence: TGTGCCAGCAGTCCGGGACAGAGACGGAGCAATCAGCCCCAGCATTTT. This rearrangement joins TRBV28 to TRBJ1-5; TRBD1 matches 7 bases. With 5 bases clipped from V and 1 base from J, the junction kept 8 bases outside the gene matches. Germline V CDR1 and CDR2: MDHEN, SYDVKM. The CDR3 is 16 residues long. Supplemented by reference TRBV28 and TRBJ1-5, the full variable domain reads DVKVTQSSRYLVKRTGEKVFLECVQDMDHENMFWYRQDPGLGLRLIYFSYDVKMKEKGDIPEGYSVSREKKERFSLILESASTNQTSMYLCASSPGQRRSNQPQHFGDGTRLSIL.

The V gene is TRBV30, the J gene TRBJ2-7; D unclear. The V and J ends lost 3 bases and 2 bases respectively, with 8 bases between them. The germline V gene encodes CDR1 GTSNPN and CDR2 SVGIG (reference sequence). This CDR3 is 12 amino acids long. CDR3 sequence (DNA): TGTGCCTGGAGCAGAAATACCTACGAGCAGTACTTC. Its translation: CAWSRNTYEQYF.

The chain couples TRBV5-1 to TRBJ2-7, with TRBD2 matching over 12 bases. Germline lookup yields CDR1 SGHRS and CDR2 YFSETQ. V was pared by 4 bases and J by 5 bases, with 7 bases of the junction left unmatched. This CDR3 region has 15 residues. This CDR3 is CASSTSGRSTNEQYF. The DNA for the CDR3 is TGCGCCAGCAGCACTAGCGGGAGGAGTACAAACGAGCAGTACTTC.

The chain carries TRBV2 and TRBJ1-1; 8 bases match TRBD1. The V and J ends lost 3 bases and 5 bases, in that order; junction bases with no gene match: 8. The CDR3 loop spans 15 amino acids. CDR1 is SNHLY, CDR2 FYNNEI, per germline. The CDR3 loop is CASSDTGGSGTEAFF. For the CDR3, the DNA is TGTGCCAGCAGTGATACAGGGGGAAGTGGGACTGAAGCTTTCTTT.

V gene TRBV30 combines with J gene TRBJ1-1; D remains ambiguous. In germline, CDR1 is GTSNPN, CDR2 SVGIG (reference sequence). The CDR3 runs to 15 residues. The germline V and J ends were trimmed by 4 bases and 7 bases, with 22 bases remaining between them. The CDR3 coding sequence is TGTGCCTGGAAGCTCCCAGATCGAAGCCCGGGTGAAGCTTTCTTT. Residues: CAWKLPDRSPGEAFF.

This rearrangement joins TRBV10-3 to TRBJ2-7; 9 positions agree with TRBD1. CDR1 ENHRY and CDR2 SYGVKD come from the germline V gene. Trimming took 3 bases from V and 3 from J; bases not matched to a gene: 12. This CDR3 has 17 amino acids. The CDR3 here is CAISEVGTGRSDYEQYF. The CDR3 region has the DNA TGTGCCATCAGTGAAGTAGGGACAGGGAGATCGGACTACGAGCAGTACTTC.

The rearrangement joins TRBV19 to TRBJ1-5; no firm D call. The germline V and J ends were trimmed by 3 bases and 2 bases, with 20 bases remaining between them. The CDR3 is 18 amino acids. CDR1 is LNHDA and CDR2 is SQIVND in the germline V gene (reference sequence). The CDR3 protein is CASSMRGPYWVGNQPQHF. The CDR3 bases are TGTGCCAGTAGTATGCGGGGTCCCTACTGGGTGGGCAATCAGCCCCAGCATTTT.

The chain is built from TRBV10-1 and TRBJ2-1, with a weak D call TRBD1 (5 bases). This CDR3 spans 17 amino acids. Germline V gene data show CDR1 as WNHNN and CDR2 as SYGVQD (reference sequence). V gave up 3 bases and J gave up 7 bases, with 22 bases separating them. CDR3 DNA sequence: TGCGCCAGCAGTGATCTACGAACCCCCGGACAAAAAAATGAGCAGTTCTTC. It yields the protein CASSDLRTPGQKNEQFF.

The rearrangement joins TRBV6-1 to TRBJ1-4; perhaps TRBD1 as D (6 bases). CDR3 size: 16 residues. Germline values: CDR1 MNHNS, CDR2 SASEGT. V lost 2 bases and J lost 0, with 10 bases in between. CDR3 protein: CASSERGGATNEKLFF. CDR3 DNA: TGTGCCAGCAGTGAAAGGGGGGGGGCAACTAATGAAAAACTGTTTTTT.

The genes are TRBV10-2 and TRBJ2-1; 7 positions agree with TRBD1. Looked up from germline, CDR1 is WSHSY and CDR2 is SAAADI. The length of the CDR3 is 13 residues. V was clipped by 3 bases and J by 7 bases; unmatched bases: 3. Written as DNA, the CDR3 is TGCGCCAGCAGTGATAGGGGGCTGAATGAGCAGTTCTTC. It is translated as CASSDRGLNEQFF.

The genes are TRBV11-2 and TRBJ1-4; 8 positions agree with TRBD1. The CDR3 has 12 residues. CDR1 and CDR2 (germline): SGHAT, FQNNGV. V shed 2 bases, J shed 10 bases, and the junction held 0 bases outside the gene matches. In DNA, the CDR3 is TGTGCCAGCAGCTTAACAGGGGGAAAACTGTTTTTT. The encoded protein is CASSLTGGKLFF.

This rearrangement joins TRBV2 to TRBJ2-3; 11 bases align to TRBD2. The CDR3 has 15 residues. Trimming removed 5 bases from V and 1 base from J; junction bases left unmatched: 2. The germline V gene encodes CDR1 SNHLY and CDR2 FYNNEI. CDR3 sequence (DNA): TGTGCCAGCAGTAAACTAGCGGGAGGCACAGATACGCAGTATTTT. Its protein product is CASSKLAGGTDTQYF.